The 31 T cell receptor beta chains listed next were all sequenced from one sample in a study of blood T cell repertoires in COVID-19 (dated by TCRdb to between 2020 and 2021). The receptor library was made with the immunoSEQ multiplex PCR assay. The table comes from immuneACCESS by way of TCRdb, which keeps in-frame sequences with V and J called. Part of the clones is missing from these tables; in studies checked, under half for an unresolved V gene and the rest for unknown reasons. Here the sample has 380,000 or so clones; roughly 90% occur a single time. 0.97% of the sample is taken by the ten largest. The specimen was PBMCs or T cells enriched from blood (not recorded which). The receptors come from a woman in her twenties or thirties with acute COVID-19.

This sequence joins TRBV18 and TRBJ1-1, with D perhaps matching TRBD1 (5 bases). The CDR3 consists of 15 residues. V lost 2 bases to trimming and J lost 8 bases, with 18 bases between them. Germline loops: CDR1 KGHSH, CDR2 LQKENI. The CDR3 loop reads CASSPAAGDAGEAFF. The CDR3 DNA is TGTGCCAGCTCACCAGCTGCGGGGGATGCAGGAGAAGCTTTCTTT.

This sequence joins TRBV7-9 and TRBJ2-1; TRBD2 aligns across 7 bases. Germline V gene data show CDR1 as SEHNR and CDR2 as FQNEAQ (reference sequence). This CDR3 has 13 amino acids. V lost 5 bases, J lost 5 bases, and 3 bases stayed unmatched. The CDR3 loop is CASSRLADNEQFF. In DNA form, the CDR3 reads TGTGCCAGCAGCAGACTAGCAGACAATGAGCAGTTCTTC.

The chain is built from TRBV24-1 and TRBJ2-7; a possible D gene is TRBD1 (5 bases). Trimming stripped 6 bases from V and 1 base from J, with 21 bases between. CDR1 and CDR2 (germline): KGHDR, SFDVKD. CDR3 length equals 17 residues. This CDR3 is CATSSVKAGSSSYEQYF. CDR3 sequence (DNA): TGTGCCACCAGTTCAGTTAAGGCAGGGTCCTCTTCCTACGAGCAGTACTTC.

The chain has TRBV7-2 and TRBJ2-3, with 11 nucleotides matching TRBD1. With V trimmed by 5 bases and J by 2 bases, 6 bases remained unmatched. Germline CDR1 and CDR2: SGHTA and FQGNSA. The CDR3 covers 16 residues. This chain's CDR3 is CASSLIGQGATDTQYF. In nucleotides, the CDR3 is TGTGCCAGCAGCCTAATAGGACAGGGGGCCACAGATACGCAGTATTTT.

The chain uses TRBV7-9 and TRBJ2-3; 7 bases align to TRBD1. Germline V gives CDR1 SEHNR, CDR2 FQNEAQ (reference sequence). There are 15 residues in the CDR3. J was trimmed by 5 bases and V by 5 bases; bases with no gene match: 10. Here the CDR3 reads CASSPPGQSLDTQYF. CDR3 sequence (DNA): TGTGCCAGCAGCCCCCCGGGACAGTCGTTAGATACGCAGTATTTT.

Written as DNA, the CDR3 is TGTGCCAGCAGCCTAGAAGGGGGGAGGGGTGAAAAACTGTTTTTT. Translating it yields CASSLEGGRGEKLFF. The chain recombines TRBV27 with TRBJ1-4; a possible D gene is TRBD1 (6 bases). This CDR3 spans 15 amino acids. From germline, CDR1 is MNHEY and CDR2 SMNVEV (reference sequence). Trimming cost V 6 bases and J 7 bases, with 18 bases left between them. Full variable domain (remainder filled in from reference TRBV27 and TRBJ1-4): EAQVTQNPRYLITVTGKKLTVTCSQNMNHEYMSWYRQDPGLGLRQIYYSMNVEVTDKGDVPEGYKVSRKEKRNFPLILESPSPNQTSLYFCASSLEGGRGEKLFFGSGTQLSVL.

This clone was counted only a few times. The chain recombines TRBV4-1 with TRBJ2-2; 8 bases agree with TRBD1. Germline V gives CDR1 MGHRA, CDR2 YSYEKL. Trimming took 4 bases from V and 3 from J; bases not matched to a gene: 1. The CDR3 consists of 14 residues. The CDR3 loop reads CASSRGQDTGELFF. Written as DNA, the CDR3 is TGCGCCAGCAGCCGGGGACAGGACACCGGGGAGCTGTTTTTT.

The chain employs TRBV2 and TRBJ1-2, with 11 nucleotides matching TRBD1. CDR3 length equals 17 residues. V was pared by 2 bases and J by 2 bases, with 7 bases of the junction left unmatched. CDR1 SNHLY and CDR2 FYNNEI come from the germline V gene. CDR3 region: CASSEWDRGTTNYGYTF. The CDR3 DNA sequence: TGTGCCAGCAGTGAATGGGACAGGGGGACGACCAACTATGGCTACACCTTC.

The chain has TRBV7-9 and TRBJ2-7; possibly TRBD1 for D (5 bases). Germline V gene sequence: CDR1 SEHNR, CDR2 FQNEAQ (reference sequence). The CDR3 length is 12 residues. With 5 bases removed from V and 9 bases from J, the gap between germline ends came to 14 bases. The CDR3 reads CASSPDSSRQYF. For the CDR3, the DNA is TGTGCCAGCAGCCCCGACAGTTCTCGGCAGTACTTC.

This clone appeared once. This rearrangement joins TRBV7-3 to TRBJ1-2, with TRBD1 matching 7 bases. V was clipped by 5 bases and J by 5 bases; unmatched bases: 5. There are 13 residues in the CDR3. The germline gives CDR1 SGHTA, CDR2 FQGTGA. CDR3 nucleotides: TGTGCCAGCAGCCCGGGACAGAATTATGGCTACACCTTC. It translates to CASSPGQNYGYTF.

The genes are TRBV24-1 and TRBJ2-3, with D possibly being TRBD1 (6 bases). Germline CDR1 and CDR2: KGHDR and SFDVKD. Deletions cut 9 bases from V and 6 bases from J, with 12 bases between. The CDR3 has 12 amino acids. Here the CDR3 DNA reads TGTGCCACCGGGCAGGGGTTGGATACGCAGTATTTT. This gives the protein CATGQGLDTQYF.

This sequence joins TRBV4-1 and TRBJ2-1; D perhaps matches TRBD2 (6 bases). Trimming took 4 bases from V and 9 from J, leaving 16 bases between them. Germline assignment: CDR1 MGHRA and CDR2 YSYEKL. The CDR3 sequence is 14 residues long. The CDR3 region has the DNA TGCGCCAGCAGCCGCGTTACTAGCTCGGGTGAGCAGTTCTTC. This encodes CASSRVTSSGEQFF.

The V and J genes are TRBV23-1 and TRBJ1-4; 10 bases map to TRBD1. TRBV23-1 is an ORF, with its function uncertain. V was pared by 1 base and J by 5 bases, with 4 bases of the junction left unmatched. This CDR3 region has 16 residues. The CDR3 nucleotides read TGCGCCAGCAGTCAATTCATGGACAGGGGGAATGAAAAACTGTTTTTT. Translation gives CASSQFMDRGNEKLFF.

The chain couples TRBV24-1 to TRBJ2-1; D is perhaps TRBD2 (5 bases). This CDR3 region has 17 residues. Between the trimmed V and J ends, which lost 5 bases and 6 bases, there was a span of 22 bases. Germline CDR1 reads KGHDR; CDR2 reads SFDVKD. The CDR3 DNA reads as TGTGCCACCAGTGTCCTACCGGGATACCTAACACCCAATGAGCAGTTCTTC. It is translated as CATSVLPGYLTPNEQFF.

The rearrangement uses TRBV5-1 and TRBJ2-2, with TRBD2 as a possible D gene (5 bases). The germline gives CDR1 SGHRS, CDR2 YFSETQ. CDR3 length: 17 residues. The V and J ends lost 0 bases and 2 bases respectively, with 14 bases between them. The CDR3 protein is CASSLGKPGINTGELFF. The CDR3, as DNA: TGCGCCAGCAGCTTGGGCAAACCGGGGATCAACACCGGGGAGCTGTTTTTT.

This clone showed up just once. The chain is built from TRBV2 and TRBJ2-1, with 13 bases fitting TRBD2. V was pared by 6 bases and J by 3 bases, with 8 bases of the junction left unmatched. CDR1 is SNHLY and CDR2 is FYNNEI in the germline V gene. The length of the CDR3 is 17 residues. CDR3 region: CASRTATSGGNYNEQFF. CDR3 sequence (DNA): TGTGCCAGCAGGACCGCGACTAGCGGGGGGAACTACAATGAGCAGTTCTTC.

This chain links TRBV15 with TRBJ1-2, with 9 bases matching TRBD1. V lost 3 bases, J lost 9 bases, and 8 bases stayed unmatched. Germline CDR1 reads LNHNV; CDR2 reads YYDKDF (reference sequence). The CDR3 extends over 14 amino acids. The CDR3 protein is CATSSLQGAGSYTF. The CDR3 DNA follows: TGTGCCACCAGCAGTTTACAGGGGGCCGGAAGCTACACCTTC.

V is TRBV2 and J is TRBJ2-1; a possible D gene is TRBD1 (6 bases). The germline V gene encodes CDR1 SNHLY and CDR2 FYNNEI. The CDR3 runs to 12 residues. Trimming took 8 bases from V and 5 from J, leaving 10 bases between them. CDR3 sequence: CASRQGNNEQFF. The CDR3 DNA reads as TGTGCCAGCCGGCAGGGGAACAATGAGCAGTTCTTC.

This chain connects TRBV9 to TRBJ2-1; 14 nucleotides match TRBD2. This CDR3 has 15 amino acids. CDR1 and CDR2 (germline): SGDLS, YYNGEE. Losses at the gene ends were 4 bases for V and 10 bases for J; bases not matched to a gene: 7. The CDR3 protein is CASSPTSGGAKEQFF. In DNA form, the CDR3 reads TGTGCCAGCAGCCCGACTAGCGGGGGGGCTAAGGAGCAGTTCTTC.

The chain employs TRBV2 and TRBJ2-3; 15 bases are a match to TRBD2. Germline-derived CDR1 and CDR2 are SNHLY and FYNNEI. This CDR3 is 17 amino acids long. V lost 10 bases to trimming and J lost 0 bases; unmatched junction nucleotides: 8. CDR3 sequence reads: CATFGTSGGTSTDTQYF. CDR3 in DNA: TGTGCCACGTTTGGGACTAGCGGGGGGACTAGCACAGATACGCAGTATTTT.

This sequence joins TRBV7-2 and TRBJ2-5, with D possibly TRBD1 on 6 matching bases. Germline lookup yields CDR1 SGHTA and CDR2 FQGNSA. The CDR3 sequence is 15 residues long. V was pared by 1 base and J by 5 bases, with 14 bases between. The CDR3 DNA is TGTGCCAGCAGCTTAGTCTTGGGGGCTGGGGAGACCCAGTACTTC. It yields the protein CASSLVLGAGETQYF.

The rearrangement uses TRBV15 and TRBJ1-2, with D perhaps TRBD1 (5 bases). Germline CDR1 reads LNHNV; CDR2 reads YYDKDF (reference sequence). The CDR3 runs 14 residues. The germline V and J ends were trimmed by 1 base and 4 bases, with 10 bases remaining between them. The CDR3 reads CATSRGQGLYGYTF. DNA for the CDR3: TGTGCCACCAGCAGAGGGCAGGGCCTCTATGGCTACACCTTC.

The chain uses TRBV19 and TRBJ1-1; possibly TRBD1 for D (6 bases). Germline CDR1 LNHDA, CDR2 SQIVND (reference sequence). The CDR3 runs 14 residues. Trimming stripped 6 bases from V and 4 bases from J, with 15 bases between. The chain's CDR3 is CASRKGEISTEAFF. In DNA form, the CDR3 reads TGTGCCAGTAGGAAGGGGGAGATTAGCACTGAAGCTTTCTTT. Full variable domain (rest looked up from reference TRBV19 and TRBJ1-1): DGGITQSPKYLFRKEGQNVTLSCEQNLNHDAMYWYRQDPGQGLRLIYYSQIVNDFQKGDIAEGYSVSREKKESFPLTVTSAQKNPTAFYLCASRKGEISTEAFFGQGTRLTVV.

J is TRBJ2-2 and V is TRBV11-3; 9 positions agree with TRBD1. The CDR3 is 15 residues long. V gave up 2 bases and J gave up 5 bases; unmatched junction bases: 3. Germline CDR1 is SGHNT and CDR2 is YENEEA. CDR3 DNA: TGTGCCAGCAGCTTAAACAGGGGGCTAACCGGGGAGCTGTTTTTT. This codes for CASSLNRGLTGELFF.

J is TRBJ1-3 and V is TRBV11-2; D call uncertain. The CDR3 is 18 residues long. V lost 5 bases and J lost 0, with 20 bases in between. Germline lookup yields CDR1 SGHAT and CDR2 FQNNGV. The CDR3 loop reads CASSQVDLWRTSGNTIYF. The CDR3 DNA sequence: TGTGCCAGCAGCCAAGTCGATTTGTGGAGGACCTCTGGAAACACCATATATTTT.

The chain is built from TRBV3-1 (or the pseudogene TRBV3-2) and TRBJ2-1; 10 bases are shared with TRBD2. CDR1 LGHDT and CDR2 YNNKEL come from the germline V gene (reference sequence). The CDR3 sequence is 15 residues long. Trimming at V came to 5 bases and at J to 8 bases, leaving 9 bases not matched to a gene. Here the CDR3 reads CASSNSGGPGDEQFF. The CDR3 DNA reads as TGTGCCAGCAGCAATAGCGGGGGGCCTGGGGATGAGCAGTTCTTC.

The genes are TRBV13 and TRBJ2-3, with D possibly being TRBD2 (6 bases). V was pared by 5 bases and J by 6 bases, with 12 bases between. The CDR3 is 13 residues long. In germline, CDR1 is PRHDT, CDR2 FYEKMQ (reference sequence). CDR3: CASSVGGDDTQYF. CDR3 in DNA: TGTGCCAGCAGCGTCGGAGGGGACGATACGCAGTATTTT.

The V gene is TRBV6-5, the J gene TRBJ1-1; D unclear. The CDR3 has 14 amino acids. Trimming left V 2 bases short and J 6 bases short, with 13 bases between. The V gene's germline CDR1 is MNHEY and CDR2 SVGAGI. CDR3 in amino acids: CASSYVGGRAEAFF. DNA of the CDR3: TGTGCCAGCAGTTACGTTGGAGGTCGGGCTGAAGCTTTCTTT.

The chain joins TRBV10-2 to TRBJ2-7, with no clear D. Trimming removed 6 bases at V and 1 base at J, with 10 bases between. The length of the CDR3 is 13 residues. Germline CDR1 reads WSHSY; CDR2 reads SAAADI. CDR3 coding DNA: TGCGCCAGCAGAACGGCGGAGTCCTACGAGCAGTACTTC. This translates into CASRTAESYEQYF.

This rearrangement joins TRBV15 to TRBJ1-3, with 7 positions matching TRBD1. The germline V gene encodes CDR1 LNHNV and CDR2 YYDKDF (reference sequence). With 1 base clipped from V and 3 bases from J, the junction kept 0 bases outside the gene matches. This CDR3 is built from 14 residues. Here the CDR3 DNA reads TGTGCCACCAGCAGAGGGGACAGTGGAAACACCATATATTTT. Protein sequence: CATSRGDSGNTIYF.

In its sample, this clone was seen a few times. V is TRBV7-3 and J is TRBJ1-6, with D unclear. The germline V and J ends were trimmed by 5 bases and 9 bases, with 11 bases remaining between them. Germline V CDR1 and CDR2: SGHTA, FQGTGA. This CDR3 has 13 residues. The CDR3 coding sequence is TGTGCCAGCAGCCTCCTTGAGGGTTCACCCCTCCACTTT. It encodes CASSLLEGSPLHF.